This is a list of T cell receptor beta chains from one sample in a study of shared clonotypes between healthy human individuals. Assay used: immunoSEQ multiplex PCR; TCRdb lists only in-frame clones, some missing. This table holds about 1.1 million clones, 70% to 80% found once. The sample taken for sequencing was memory CD4+ T cells from PBMCs. These TCRs come from a man between 18 and 35 years old in good health. Some clones in this sample may be carry-over from other donors' samples. Each CDR3 is given with its conserved first and last residue. D genes are given only for firm matches. Not all rows give a size; the values are once, few, many and, for expanded clones, a class.

>TRBV5-1|TRBJ2-7|.|.
TGCGCCAGCGGACCATTGGACAGCCTCGCCTACGAGCAGTACTTC
CASGPLDSLAYEQYF
>TRBV6-6|TRBJ1-1|.|.
TGTGCCAGCAGTTACTCGCGGGGGGAAGCTGAGGCTTTCTTT
CASSYSRGEAEAFF
>TRBV18|TRBJ1-2|.|.
TGTGCCAGCTCAGTCGGGGCGGCGGCCGCTGGCTACACCTTC
CASSVGAAAAGYTF
>TRBV20-1|TRBJ2-5|.|.
TGCAGTGCTAGAAGAGAGACCCAGTACTTC
CSARRETQYF
>TRBV4-3|TRBJ2-2|.|.
TGCGCCAGCAGCCAAGGCCCCGCCGGGGAGCTGTTTTTT
CASSQGPAGELFF
>TRBV6-5|TRBJ2-5|.|TRBD2
TGTGCCAGCAGTAGCGGGACCCCCAGGACCCAGTACTTC
CASSSGTPRTQYF
>TRBV5-6|TRBJ1-2|.|.
TGTGCCAGCAGCTTCTCTTACTATGGCTACACCTTC
CASSFSYYGYTF
>TRBV11-2|TRBJ2-7|.|TRBD2
TGTGCCAGCAGCCTCCGGACTAGCGGGAGTGGCGAGCAGTACTTC
CASSLRTSGSGEQYF
>TRBV5-3|TRBJ2-6|.|.
TGTGCCAGAAGCCCCCGTGGAGGGGGAGGAGGTAGTTCTGGGGCCAACGTCCTGACTTTC
CARSPRGGGGGSSGANVLTF
>TRBV5-1|TRBJ2-1|.|.
TGCGCCAGCAGCTTCCGGGCCAGGGATGAGCAGTTCTTC
CASSFRARDEQFF
>TRBV4-2|TRBJ2-3|few|TRBD2
TGTGCCAGCAGCCAAGCCAGCGGGAGTACAGATACGCAGTATTTT
CASSQASGSTDTQYF
>TRBV6-1|TRBJ1-5|.|.
TGTGCCAGCAGTGAATTAAATTCCAATTTACTCAATCAGCCCCAGCATTTT
CASSELNSNLLNQPQHF
>TRBV28|TRBJ2-6|few|.
TGTGCCAGCGGGGGGAATCCCTCTGGGGCCAACGTCCTGACTTTC
CASGGNPSGANVLTF
>TRBV5-6|TRBJ2-5|.|TRBD1
TGTGCCAGCAGCTTCAGGGGACAGGGGGCCTTGGAGACCCAGTACTTC
CASSFRGQGALETQYF
>TRBV5-1|TRBJ2-1|once|TRBD2
TGCGCCAGCAGCTTAGGACTAGCGGCCTACAATGAGCAGTTCTTC
CASSLGLAAYNEQFF
>TRBV28|TRBJ1-2|.|TRBD1
TGTGCCAGCACCAGCCCAGGGACAGGGGGCGGCTACACCTTC
CASTSPGTGGGYTF
>TRBV5-1|TRBJ2-7|.|TRBD1
TGCGCCAGCAGCTTGGAGGGACAGGCGGTCAACGAGCAGTACTTC
CASSLEGQAVNEQYF
>TRBV14|TRBJ1-5|.|TRBD1
TGTGCCAGCAGCCAAGGACAGGGGGCCAATCAGCCCCAGCATTTT
CASSQGQGANQPQHF
>TRBV28|TRBJ1-5|once|.
TGTGCCAGCAGACCAGGGATAGTAAGCAATCAGCCCCAGCATTTT
CASRPGIVSNQPQHF
>TRBV6-6|TRBJ1-1|.|.
TGTGCCAGCGGGCATGGGGAGACTGAAGCTTTCTTT
CASGHGETEAFF
>TRBV6-1|TRBJ2-7|.|.
TGTGCCAGCAGTGAACGGGGAACCAGGATCCCTCCTTCCTACGAGCAGTACTTC
CASSERGTRIPPSYEQYF
>TRBV7-2|TRBJ2-7|.|.
TGTGCCAGCAGCTTGTTCCGATTCTCCTACGAGCAGTACTTC
CASSLFRFSYEQYF
>TRBV19|TRBJ2-5|.|.
TGTGCCAGTAGTATACAGGAGTCACAAGAGACCCAGTACTTC
CASSIQESQETQYF
>TRBV6-1|TRBJ2-4|.|TRBD1
TGTGCCAGCAGTGAAACCTTACCGGGACAGGGTTTTAGTCATCTGGCCAAAAACATTCAGTACTTC
CASSETLPGQGFSHLAKNIQYF
>TRBV15|TRBJ2-1|many|.
TGTGCCACCAGCAGAGCCGGGGCCGTCCGGGAGAATGAGCAGTTCTTC
CATSRAGAVRENEQFF
>TRBV7-2|TRBJ2-3|.|TRBD2
TGTGCCAGCAGCTCAAGGCCTAGCGGGGGTAGCACAGATACGCAGTATTTT
CASSSRPSGGSTDTQYF
>TRBV6-5|TRBJ2-1|.|TRBD2
TGTGCCAGCAGCCGAGCGGGAGGGCCGGGCAATGAGCAGTTCTTC
CASSRAGGPGNEQFF
>TRBV28|TRBJ2-7|.|.
TGTGCCAGCAGTCCCTCTCTTGCGGGCTCCTACGAGCAGTACTTC
CASSPSLAGSYEQYF
>TRBV11-2|TRBJ2-5|once|TRBD2
TGTGCCAGCAGCCCTCGGGGAGGGGTACAGGTGACCCAGTACTTC
CASSPRGGVQVTQYF
>TRBV30|TRBJ1-5|few|.
TGTGCCTGGAGCGACACCATTAGCAATCAGCCCCAGCATTTT
CAWSDTISNQPQHF
>TRBV19|TRBJ2-1|.|TRBD1
TGTGCCAGTAGTATGGGACAGGGGACAAATGAGCAGTTCTTC
CASSMGQGTNEQFF
>TRBV5-1|TRBJ2-3|.|.
TGCGCCAGCAGCTCTTTAACGACAGATACGCAGTATTTT
CASSSLTTDTQYF
>TRBV5-1|TRBJ2-5|.|.
TGCGCCAGCAGCTTGGGGGTCCAGGGCCTGCAAGAGACCCAGTACTTC
CASSLGVQGLQETQYF
>TRBV6-5|TRBJ2-7|.|.
TGTGCCAGCAGCCCAGGCGGGCTCGGCGAGCAGTACTTC
CASSPGGLGEQYF
>TRBV4-2|TRBJ2-1|.|TRBD2
TGTGCCAGCAGCCAAGAAGGGGCGGGAGGGCCCTCGGATGAGCAGTTCTTC
CASSQEGAGGPSDEQFF
>TRBV7-2|TRBJ1-4|once|.
TGTGCCAGCAGCTCTAGCGCCACCACTAATGAAAAACTGTTTTTT
CASSSSATTNEKLFF
>TRBV19|TRBJ1-5|.|.
TGTGCCAGTAGTATTAGGGCCCGTCAGCCCCAGCATTTT
CASSIRARQPQHF
>TRBV18|TRBJ2-3|.|TRBD2
TGTGCCAGCTCACCGGCGATTGTTAGCGGGAGGGTGGCAGATACGCAGTATTTT
CASSPAIVSGRVADTQYF
>TRBV7-2|TRBJ1-2|.|TRBD1
TGTGCCAGCAGCTTTTCCCAGGGGGAGGATGGCTACACCTTC
CASSFSQGEDGYTF
>TRBV27|TRBJ1-4|.|TRBD1
TGTGCCAGCAGTTCCCGGGACAGGGATGAAAAACTGTTTTTT
CASSSRDRDEKLFF
>TRBV19|TRBJ1-5|.|.
TGTGCCAGTAGTTCCCGGGGATGGGGCAATCAGCCCCAGCATTTT
CASSSRGWGNQPQHF
>TRBV19|TRBJ1-5|few|.
TGTGCCAGTAGTTGGCAGCCCAATCAGCCCCAGCATTTT
CASSWQPNQPQHF
>TRBV18|TRBJ2-5|.|.
TGTGCCAGCTCACCCATGACGGGATCACAAGAGACCCAGTACTTC
CASSPMTGSQETQYF
>TRBV10-3|TRBJ2-2|.|.
TGTGCCATCAGTGTGTTGAACTCTATAGCCACCGGGGAGCTGTTTTTT
CAISVLNSIATGELFF
>TRBV18|TRBJ1-2|.|.
TGTGCCAGCTCACCACCGGGGGGGGCAGGCGGCTATGGCTACACCTTC
CASSPPGGAGGYGYTF
>TRBV9|TRBJ2-3|.|.
TGTGCCAGCAGCGTAAGGACCGACACAGATACGCAGTATTTT
CASSVRTDTDTQYF
>TRBV30|TRBJ2-7|.|TRBD2
TGTGCCTGGAGTCTCGGCGGGAGCGTCTACGAGCAGTACTTC
CAWSLGGSVYEQYF
>TRBV18|TRBJ2-7|.|TRBD2
TGTGCCAGCTCACCCACGGGAGGCAACATTCTCAACGAGCAGTACTTC
CASSPTGGNILNEQYF
>TRBV30|TRBJ1-1|.|TRBD1
TGTGCCTGGAGTCGACTGACAGGGGACACTGAAGCTTTCTTT
CAWSRLTGDTEAFF
>TRBV12-1|TRBJ2-1|.|.
TGTGCCAGCAGATCCATAACCCACCTCCTCAATGAGCAGTTCTTC
CASRSITHLLNEQFF
>TRBV18|TRBJ1-1|.|.
TGTGCCAGCTCAACGGGTGTGAACACTGAAGCTTTCTTT
CASSTGVNTEAFF
>TRBV28|TRBJ2-5|few|.
TGTGCCAGCAGCCGACCCGGACAATCGACCCAGTACTTC
CASSRPGQSTQYF